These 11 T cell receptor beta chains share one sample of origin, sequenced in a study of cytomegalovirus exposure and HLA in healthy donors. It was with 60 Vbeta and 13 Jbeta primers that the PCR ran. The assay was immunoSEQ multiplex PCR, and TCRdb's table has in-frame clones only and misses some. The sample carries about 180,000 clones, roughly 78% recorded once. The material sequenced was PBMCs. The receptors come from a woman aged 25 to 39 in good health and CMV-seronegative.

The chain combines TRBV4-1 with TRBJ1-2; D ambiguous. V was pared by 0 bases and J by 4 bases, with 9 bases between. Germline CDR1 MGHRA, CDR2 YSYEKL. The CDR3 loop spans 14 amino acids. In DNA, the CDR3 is TGCGCCAGCAGCCAAGAGGGAGGAAGCTATGGCTACACCTTC. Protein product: CASSQEGGSYGYTF.

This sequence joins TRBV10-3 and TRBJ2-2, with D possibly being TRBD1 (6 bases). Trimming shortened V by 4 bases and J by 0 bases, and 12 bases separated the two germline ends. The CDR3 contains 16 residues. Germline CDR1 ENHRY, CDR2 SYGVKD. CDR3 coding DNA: TGTGCCATCAGTGCAAGGGACAACGCGAACACCGGGGAGCTGTTTTTT. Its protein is CAISARDNANTGELFF.

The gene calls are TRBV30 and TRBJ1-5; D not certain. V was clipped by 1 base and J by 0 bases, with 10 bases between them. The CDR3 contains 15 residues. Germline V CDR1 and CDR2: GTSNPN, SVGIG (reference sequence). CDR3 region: CAWSASVASNQPQHF. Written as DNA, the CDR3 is TGTGCCTGGAGTGCCTCGGTAGCTAGCAATCAGCCCCAGCATTTT.

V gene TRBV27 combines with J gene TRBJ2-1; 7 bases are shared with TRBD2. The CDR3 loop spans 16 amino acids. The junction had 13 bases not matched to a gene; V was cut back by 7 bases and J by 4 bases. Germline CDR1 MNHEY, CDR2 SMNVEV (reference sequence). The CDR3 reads CASNFRGVGGYNEQFF. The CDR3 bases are TGTGCCAGCAACTTTCGGGGTGTGGGGGGGTACAATGAGCAGTTCTTC.

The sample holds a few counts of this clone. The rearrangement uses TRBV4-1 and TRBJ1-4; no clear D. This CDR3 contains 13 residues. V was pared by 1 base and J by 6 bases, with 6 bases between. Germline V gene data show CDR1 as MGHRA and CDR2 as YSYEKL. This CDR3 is CASSQVLDEKLFF. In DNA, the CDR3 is TGCGCCAGCAGCCAAGTCTTAGATGAAAAACTGTTTTTT.

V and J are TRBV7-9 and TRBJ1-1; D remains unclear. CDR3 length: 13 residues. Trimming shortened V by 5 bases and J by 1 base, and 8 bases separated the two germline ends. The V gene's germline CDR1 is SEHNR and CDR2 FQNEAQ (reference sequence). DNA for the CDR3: TGTGCCAGCAGCCGACGGGGGAACACTGAAGCTTTCTTT. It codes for CASSRRGNTEAFF.

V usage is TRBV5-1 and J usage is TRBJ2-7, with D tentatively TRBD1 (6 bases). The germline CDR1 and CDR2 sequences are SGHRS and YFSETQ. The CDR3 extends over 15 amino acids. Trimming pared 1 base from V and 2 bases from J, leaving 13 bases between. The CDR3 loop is CASSLLGTPAYEQYF. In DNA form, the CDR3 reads TGCGCCAGCAGCTTGCTTGGGACACCCGCCTACGAGCAGTACTTC.

The CDR3 loop reads CASAPRLDEQYF. The CDR3 region has the DNA TGTGCCAGTGCCCCCCGACTCGACGAGCAGTACTTC. The chain combines TRBV19 with TRBJ2-7, with unresolved D. This CDR3 region has 12 residues. V was clipped by 8 bases and J by 5 bases, with 13 bases between them. Looked up from germline, CDR1 is LNHDA and CDR2 is SQIVND (reference sequence).

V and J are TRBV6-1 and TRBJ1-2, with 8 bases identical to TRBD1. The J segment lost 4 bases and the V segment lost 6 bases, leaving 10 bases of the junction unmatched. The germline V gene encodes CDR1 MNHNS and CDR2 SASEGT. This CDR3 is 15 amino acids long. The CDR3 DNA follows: TGTGCCAGCAGCCCTTATTGGACAGGGACCTATGGCTACACCTTC. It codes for CASSPYWTGTYGYTF.

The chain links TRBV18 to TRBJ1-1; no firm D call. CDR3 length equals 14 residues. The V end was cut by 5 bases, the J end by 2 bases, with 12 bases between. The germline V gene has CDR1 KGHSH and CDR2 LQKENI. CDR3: CASSGSAANTEAFF. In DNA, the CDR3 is TGTGCCAGCTCAGGGTCGGCGGCCAACACTGAAGCTTTCTTT.

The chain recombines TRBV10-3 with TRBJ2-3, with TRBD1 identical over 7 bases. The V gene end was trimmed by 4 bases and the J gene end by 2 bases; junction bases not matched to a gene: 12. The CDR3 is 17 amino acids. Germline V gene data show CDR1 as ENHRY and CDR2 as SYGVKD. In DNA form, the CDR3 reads TGTGCCATCAGTGCTGAACAGGGGCGCGGTGCCACAGATACGCAGTATTTT. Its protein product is CAISAEQGRGATDTQYF.